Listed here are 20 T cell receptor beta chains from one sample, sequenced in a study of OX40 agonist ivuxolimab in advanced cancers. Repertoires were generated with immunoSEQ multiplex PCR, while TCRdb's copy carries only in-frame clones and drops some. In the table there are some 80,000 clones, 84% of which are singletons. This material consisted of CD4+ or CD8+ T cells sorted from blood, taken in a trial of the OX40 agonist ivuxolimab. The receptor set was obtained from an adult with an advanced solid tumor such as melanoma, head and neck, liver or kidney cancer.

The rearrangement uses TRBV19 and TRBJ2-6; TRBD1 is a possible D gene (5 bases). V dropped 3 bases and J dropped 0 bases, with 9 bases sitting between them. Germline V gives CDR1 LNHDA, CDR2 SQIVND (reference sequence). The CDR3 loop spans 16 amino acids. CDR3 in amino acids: CASSIGQTSGANVLTF. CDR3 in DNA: TGTGCCAGTAGTATCGGACAAACCTCTGGGGCCAACGTCCTGACTTTC.

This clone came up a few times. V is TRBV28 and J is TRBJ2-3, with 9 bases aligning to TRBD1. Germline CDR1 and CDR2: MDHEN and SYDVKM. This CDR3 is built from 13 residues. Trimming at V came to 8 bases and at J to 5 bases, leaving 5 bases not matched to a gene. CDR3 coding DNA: TGTGCCAGCCGGGGACAGGGCAAAGATACGCAGTATTTT. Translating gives CASRGQGKDTQYF.

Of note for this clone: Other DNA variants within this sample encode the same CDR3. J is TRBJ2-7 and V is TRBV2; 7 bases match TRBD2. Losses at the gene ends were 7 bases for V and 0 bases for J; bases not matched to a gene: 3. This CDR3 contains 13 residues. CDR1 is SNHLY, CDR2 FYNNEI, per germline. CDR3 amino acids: CASTSGISYEQYF. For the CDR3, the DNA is TGTGCCAGCACTAGCGGAATCTCCTACGAGCAGTACTTC.

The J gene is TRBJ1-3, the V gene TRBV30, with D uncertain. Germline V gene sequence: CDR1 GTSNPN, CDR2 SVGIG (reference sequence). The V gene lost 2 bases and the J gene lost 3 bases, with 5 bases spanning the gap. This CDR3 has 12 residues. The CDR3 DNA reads TGTGCCTGGAGTTCAAATGGAAACACCATATATTTT. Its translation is CAWSSNGNTIYF.

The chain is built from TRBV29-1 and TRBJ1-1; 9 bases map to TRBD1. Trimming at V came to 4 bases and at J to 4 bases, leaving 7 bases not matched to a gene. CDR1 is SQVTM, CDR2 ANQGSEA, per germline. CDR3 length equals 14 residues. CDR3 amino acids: CSVGIDRGSTEAFF. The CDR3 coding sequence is TGCAGCGTTGGTATCGACAGGGGGAGCACTGAAGCTTTCTTT.

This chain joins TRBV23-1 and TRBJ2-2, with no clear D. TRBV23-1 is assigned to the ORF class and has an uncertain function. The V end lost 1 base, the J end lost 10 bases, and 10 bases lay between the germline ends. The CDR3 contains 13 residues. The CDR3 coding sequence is TGCGCCAGCAGTCAATGGCTCCCGGTGGAGCTGTTTTTT. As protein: CASSQWLPVELFF.

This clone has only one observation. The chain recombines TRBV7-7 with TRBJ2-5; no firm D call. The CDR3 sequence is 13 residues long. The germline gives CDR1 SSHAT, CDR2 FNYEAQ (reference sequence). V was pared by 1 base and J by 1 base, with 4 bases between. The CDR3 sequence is CASSLGRQETQYF. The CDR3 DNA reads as TGTGCCAGCAGCTTAGGACGCCAAGAGACCCAGTACTTC.

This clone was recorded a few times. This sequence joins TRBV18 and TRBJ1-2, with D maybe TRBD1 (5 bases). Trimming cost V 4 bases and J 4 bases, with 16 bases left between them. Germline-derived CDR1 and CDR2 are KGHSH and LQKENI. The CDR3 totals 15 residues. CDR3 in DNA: TGTGCCAGCTCACGTCAAGGGGAGGGATTCTATGGCTACACCTTC. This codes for CASSRQGEGFYGYTF.

The DNA for the CDR3 is TGTGCCATCAGTGACGCGGGAGGCAGCACAGATACGCAGTATTTT. It encodes CAISDAGGSTDTQYF. This chain joins TRBV10-3 and TRBJ2-3; 8 bases are a match to TRBD2. V shed 3 bases and J 0 bases; nucleotides not matched to a gene: 2. Germline V gene data show CDR1 as ENHRY and CDR2 as SYGVKD. The CDR3 is 15 amino acids.

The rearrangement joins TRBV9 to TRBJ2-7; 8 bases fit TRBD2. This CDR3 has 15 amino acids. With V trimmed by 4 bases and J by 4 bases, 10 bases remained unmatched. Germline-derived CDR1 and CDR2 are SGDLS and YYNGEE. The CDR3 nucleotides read TGTGCCAGCAGCCCTGGGGCGGGGGGCGATTACGAGCAGTACTTC. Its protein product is CASSPGAGGDYEQYF.

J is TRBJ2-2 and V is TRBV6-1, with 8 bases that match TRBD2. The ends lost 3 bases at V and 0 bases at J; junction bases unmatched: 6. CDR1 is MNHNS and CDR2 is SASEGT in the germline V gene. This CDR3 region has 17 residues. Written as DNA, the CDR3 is TGTGCCAGCAGTGACTTAGCGGGAAACACGAACACCGGGGAGCTGTTTTTT. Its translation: CASSDLAGNTNTGELFF.

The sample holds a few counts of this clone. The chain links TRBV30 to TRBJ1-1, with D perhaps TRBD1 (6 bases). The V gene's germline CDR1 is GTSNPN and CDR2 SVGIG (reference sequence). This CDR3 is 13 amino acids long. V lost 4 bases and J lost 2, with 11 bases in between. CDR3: CAWNRAGNTEAFF. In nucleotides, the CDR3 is TGTGCCTGGAACAGGGCGGGAAACACTGAAGCTTTCTTT.

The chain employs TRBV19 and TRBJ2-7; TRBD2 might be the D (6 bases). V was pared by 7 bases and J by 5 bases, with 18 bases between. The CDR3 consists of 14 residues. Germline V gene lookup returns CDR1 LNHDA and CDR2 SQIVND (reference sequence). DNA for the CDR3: TGTGCCAGTACCCGGAGGGGAAGTATCGACGAGCAGTACTTC. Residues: CASTRRGSIDEQYF. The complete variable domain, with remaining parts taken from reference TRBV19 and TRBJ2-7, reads DGGITQSPKYLFRKEGQNVTLSCEQNLNHDAMYWYRQDPGQGLRLIYYSQIVNDFQKGDIAEGYSVSREKKESFPLTVTSAQKNPTAFYLCASTRRGSIDEQYFGPGTRLTVT.

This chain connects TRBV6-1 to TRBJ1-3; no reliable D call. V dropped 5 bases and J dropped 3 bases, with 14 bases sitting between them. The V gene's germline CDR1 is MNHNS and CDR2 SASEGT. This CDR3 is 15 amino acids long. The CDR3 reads CASSPADLGGNTIYF. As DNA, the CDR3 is TGTGCCAGCAGTCCCGCCGACCTCGGTGGAAACACCATATATTTT.

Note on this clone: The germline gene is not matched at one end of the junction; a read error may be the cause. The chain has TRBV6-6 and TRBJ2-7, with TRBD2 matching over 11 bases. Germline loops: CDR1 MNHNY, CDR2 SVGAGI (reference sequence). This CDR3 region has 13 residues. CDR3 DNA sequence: TGTGCCAGCAGTCTCCGACTAGCGGGAATCCTGGACTTC. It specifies CASSLRLAGILDF.

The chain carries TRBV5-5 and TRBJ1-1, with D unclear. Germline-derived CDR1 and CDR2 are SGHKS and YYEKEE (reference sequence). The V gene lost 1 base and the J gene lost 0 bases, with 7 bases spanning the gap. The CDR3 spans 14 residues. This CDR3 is CASSLTAMNTEAFF. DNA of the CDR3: TGTGCCAGCAGCTTGACAGCTATGAACACTGAAGCTTTCTTT.

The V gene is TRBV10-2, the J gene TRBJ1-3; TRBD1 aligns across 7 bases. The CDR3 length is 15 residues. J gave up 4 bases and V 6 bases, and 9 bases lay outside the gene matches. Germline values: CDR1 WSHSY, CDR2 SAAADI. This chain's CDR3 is CASRTGTESGNTIYF. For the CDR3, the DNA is TGCGCCAGCAGGACCGGGACAGAGTCAGGAAACACCATATATTTT.

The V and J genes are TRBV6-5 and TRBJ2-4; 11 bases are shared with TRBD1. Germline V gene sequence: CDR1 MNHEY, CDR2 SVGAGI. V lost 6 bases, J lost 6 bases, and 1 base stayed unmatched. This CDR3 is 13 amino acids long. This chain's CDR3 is CASSGQGANIQYF. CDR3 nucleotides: TGTGCCAGCAGCGGACAGGGGGCAAACATTCAGTACTTC.

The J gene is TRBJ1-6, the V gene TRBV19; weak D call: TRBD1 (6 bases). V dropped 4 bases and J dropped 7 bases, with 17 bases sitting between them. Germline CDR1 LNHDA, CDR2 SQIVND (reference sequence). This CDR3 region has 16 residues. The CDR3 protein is CASSTTGHPDNSPLHF. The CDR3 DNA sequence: TGTGCCAGTAGTACAACGGGACACCCAGACAATTCACCCCTCCACTTT.

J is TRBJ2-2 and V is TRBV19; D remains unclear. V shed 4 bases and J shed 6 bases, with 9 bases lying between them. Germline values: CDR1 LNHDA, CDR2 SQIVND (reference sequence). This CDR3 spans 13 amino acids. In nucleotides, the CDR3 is TGTGCCAGTAGTAGATCTAGAGCCGGGGAGCTGTTTTTT. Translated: CASSRSRAGELFF.